Listed below are T cell receptor beta chains from one sample, sequenced in a study of T cell repertoires in cytomegalovirus infection. No antigen has been identified for these receptors. Each CDR3 protein gets one entry after TCRdb re-called the reads with MiXCR. In the table there are hundreds of thousands of distinct CDR3 sequences, about 33% of which are singletons. The sample in question was cultured PBMCs, obtained from culture after CMV antigen stimulation. The receptors derive from a human donor in good health (CMV status not recorded). Some clones in this sample may be carry-over from other donors' samples. The CDR3 runs from the conserved cysteine through the conserved F or W. A D gene is named only where the DNA matches it firmly. Clone size is stated in some rows and not others, as once, few, many or a class when expanded.

D	size	V	J	DNA	CDR3
TRBD1	-	TRBV6-6	TRBJ2-1	TGTGCCAGCAGTTACTCGTGGGGGACAGGTAGATACAATGAGCAGTTCTTC	CASSYSWGTGRYNEQFF
-	-	TRBV4-1	TRBJ2-1	TGCGCCAGCAGCCAAGCCCGGCGGACCCAAGACGGGGAGCAGTTCTTC	CASSQARRTQDGEQFF
-	-	TRBV19	TRBJ2-1	TGTGCCAGTAGTCCTCTAGGCGAGGATGAGCAGTTCTTC	CASSPLGEDEQFF
TRBD1	few	TRBV15	TRBJ2-5	TGTGCCACCAGCAGAGATCACGCGGGACAGGGGGAGACCCAGTACTTC	CATSRDHAGQGETQYF
TRBD1	few	TRBV20-1	TRBJ1-2	TGCAGTGCTCAACAGACAGGGATTAACTATGGCTACACCTTC	CSAQQTGINYGYTF
TRBD2	few	TRBV11-1	TRBJ2-2	TGTGCCAGCAGTTCTAGCGGGGTTATCACCGGGGAGCTGTTTTTT	CASSSSGVITGELFF
-	few	TRBV12-3/TRBV12-4	TRBJ1-4	TGTGCCAGCAGTTTAGGGATGAATGAAAAACTGTTTTTT	CASSLGMNEKLFF
-	-	TRBV20-1	TRBJ1-4	TGCAGTGTCGGTGATGAAAAACTGTTTTTT	CSVGDEKLFF
TRBD2	few	TRBV7-9	TRBJ2-3	TGTGCCAGCAGCTTTACGACGGGAGGTACGCAGTATTTT	CASSFTTGGTQYF
-	few	TRBV2	TRBJ2-4	TGTGCCAGCAGTTCCAGGTGGACTTCCAAAAACATTCAGTACTTC	CASSSRWTSKNIQYF
TRBD1	-	TRBV6-2/TRBV6-3	TRBJ2-7	TGTGCCAGCGGGGGACAGGCTTTTTCGGAGCAGTACTTC	CASGGQAFSEQYF
-	-	TRBV5-4	TRBJ1-1	TGTGCCAGCAAAGATGGCAGTAGCACTGAAGCTTTCTTT	CASKDGSSTEAFF
-	-	TRBV3-1	TRBJ1-2	TGTGCCAGCAGCCAAGATCAATTTAGAGGCTACACCTTC	CASSQDQFRGYTF
-	-	TRBV5-1	TRBJ1-1	TGCGCCAGCAGCTTGGGTTTCAGGATGAACACTGAAGCTTTCTTT	CASSLGFRMNTEAFF
TRBD2	-	TRBV7-9	TRBJ2-2	TGTGCCAGCAGCCCCTGGGGGGGAGCCACCGGGGAGCTGTTTTTT	CASSPWGGATGELFF
-	many	TRBV11-2	TRBJ2-5	TGTGCCAGCAGCCCAGGGACATCTCGCCAAGAGACCCAGTACTTC	CASSPGTSRQETQYF
TRBD1	few	TRBV11-2	TRBJ2-1	TGTGCCAGCAGCAGGGACAGGGGAAGCTCCTACAATGAGCAGTTCTTC	CASSRDRGSSYNEQFF
TRBD1	few	TRBV28	TRBJ1-4	TGTGCCAGCAGTTTACATGTGACAGGGTTCGATGAAAAACTGTTTTTT	CASSLHVTGFDEKLFF
-	-	TRBV28	TRBJ2-3	TGTGCCAGCAGTTCACGCGGGAAGCCGGAAGATACGCAGTATTTT	CASSSRGKPEDTQYF
-	-	TRBV20-1	TRBJ2-3	TGCAGTGCTAGAGGGGATTGGAGCACAGATACGCAGTATTTT	CSARGDWSTDTQYF
TRBD1	-	TRBV5-1	TRBJ2-5	TGCGCCAGCAGCCCTACCGGGACAGAAGAGACCCAGTACTTC	CASSPTGTEETQYF
-	few	TRBV11-2	TRBJ1-1	TGTGCCAGCAGCTTACCCCCGGCGGCGAACACTGAAGCTTTCTTT	CASSLPPAANTEAFF
TRBD1	-	TRBV4-2	TRBJ1-2	TGTGCCAGCAGCCAAGGACAGGGGGCGCCTGGCTACACCTTC	CASSQGQGAPGYTF
-	few	TRBV4-3	TRBJ1-2	TGCGCCAGCAGCCAAGATGTCACTGGGGGCTACACCTTC	CASSQDVTGGYTF
TRBD2	few	TRBV7-9	TRBJ2-5	TGTGCCAGCAGCAACGGGAGGTGGGAGACCCAGTACTTC	CASSNGRWETQYF
TRBD1	-	TRBV6-2/TRBV6-3	TRBJ2-3	TGTGCCAGCAGGGCGGGACAGGGAGGCACAGATACGCAGTATTTT	CASRAGQGGTDTQYF
TRBD1	-	TRBV27	TRBJ1-1	TGTGCCAGCAGTTCGACAGGGCGCCTGGGGGCTTTCTTT	CASSSTGRLGAFF
-	-	TRBV28	TRBJ2-3	TGTGCCAGCAGTTCCCCGGTTGACACAGATACGCAGTATTTT	CASSSPVDTDTQYF
-	few	TRBV7-2	TRBJ2-3	TGTGCCAGCAGCTCCCGGGTAGGAATAGATACGCAGTATTTT	CASSSRVGIDTQYF
-	once	TRBV4-1	TRBJ2-7	TGCGCCAGCAGCCCCTCCATGATGCGGTTCTACGAGCAGTACTTC	CASSPSMMRFYEQYF
-	few	TRBV12-3/TRBV12-4	TRBJ2-1	TGTGCCAGCAGTTTAAGGCAGAACAATGAGCAGTTCTTC	CASSLRQNNEQFF
-	-	TRBV7-6	TRBJ2-7	TGTGCCAGCACCTTCCCCATGGGGGACGAGCAGTACTTC	CASTFPMGDEQYF
-	-	TRBV4-3	TRBJ1-2	TGCGCCAGCAGCCAAGATCTGGGGAAGGGCTACACCTTC	CASSQDLGKGYTF
TRBD1	few	TRBV20-1	TRBJ1-2	TGCAGTGCTAGGGGACAGATCTATGGCTACACCTTC	CSARGQIYGYTF
-	-	TRBV7-6	TRBJ2-3	TGTGCCAGCAGCCTCAACCTACGAACCGGGGATACGCAGTATTTT	CASSLNLRTGDTQYF
-	few	TRBV7-2	TRBJ2-3	TGTGCCAGCAGCTTAAGACGGGGGGCGCCAGATACGCAGTATTTT	CASSLRRGAPDTQYF
-	few	TRBV10-3	TRBJ2-3	TGTGCCATCACCGAGGGACTCAGCCGCACAGATACGCAGTATTTT	CAITEGLSRTDTQYF
-	many	TRBV7-2	TRBJ2-5	TGTGCCAGCAGCTTAGGGGGGGAGGCCATAGGGGAGACCCAGTACTTC	CASSLGGEAIGETQYF
-	-	TRBV7-9	TRBJ2-4	TGTGCCAGCAGCTTAACTGAGGGTGGGTACATTCAGTACTTC	CASSLTEGGYIQYF
TRBD1	-	TRBV6-6	TRBJ1-2	TGTGCCAGCAGTGCGACAGGGCCTGCCTATGGCTACACCTTC	CASSATGPAYGYTF
-	-	TRBV11-2	TRBJ2-3	TGTGCCAGCAGCTTAGAAAGGACCCTAAACACAGATACGCAGTATTTT	CASSLERTLNTDTQYF
-	few	TRBV2	TRBJ1-2	TGTGCCAGCAGTGAGGGGGGAGCCGAAGAGAACTATGGCTACACCTTC	CASSEGGAEENYGYTF
-	few	TRBV7-2	TRBJ1-2	TGTGCCAGCAGCCTCGCCATGGGGGTCTATGGCTACACCTTC	CASSLAMGVYGYTF
-	-	TRBV6-2/TRBV6-3	TRBJ1-1	TGTGCCAGTTTTGAGGGTGGCGACACTGAAGCTTTCTTT	CASFEGGDTEAFF
TRBD2	many	TRBV7-2	TRBJ2-1	TGTGCCAGCAGCTTAGACCCCGGGGGGAGCTATGAGCAGTTCTTC	CASSLDPGGSYEQFF
-	few	TRBV12-3/TRBV12-4	TRBJ2-7	TGTGCCAGCAGTTCCTCCATCCTAGCGAACGAGCAGTACTTC	CASSSSILANEQYF
-	once	TRBV29-1	TRBJ1-4	TGCAGCGTTGAAGAGAATAACAATGAAAAACTGTTTTTT	CSVEENNNEKLFF
-	few	TRBV27	TRBJ2-4	TGTGCCAGCAGTCCCCATCGGACCTGGGCGGCGGAAAACATTCAGTACTTC	CASSPHRTWAAENIQYF
-	few	TRBV6-2/TRBV6-3	TRBJ1-1	TGTGCCAGCACAGTGGGCCGTGGGACTGAAGCTTTCTTT	CASTVGRGTEAFF
-	-	TRBV12-3/TRBV12-4	TRBJ2-6	TGTGCCAGCAGCCCTGCCGGCTCTGGGGCCAACGTCCTGACTTTC	CASSPAGSGANVLTF